The source of this T cell receptor beta chain is a study of blood T cell repertoires in COVID-19. Study overall: Donors in the United States, Italy and Spain gave samples during acute or convalescent COVID-19.

In the authors' workflow: Estimated nucleated cell counts came from reference gene primer amplification. Repertoires were generated with immunoSEQ multiplex PCR, while TCRdb's copy carries only in-frame clones and drops some. The DNA gave D and trimming, while V, J and clone size come from that table. The sample lists 200,000 to 300,000 clones; almost 85% were seen once. Germline V gene data show CDR1 as MNHEY and CDR2 as SVGAGI. The CDR3 loop spans 14 amino acids. V dropped 6 bases and J dropped 1 base, with 12 bases sitting between them. This receptor was obtained from a woman between 50 and 59 years old with acute COVID-19. V and J are TRBV6-5 and TRBJ1-1; D call uncertain. Sequencing used PBMCs or T cells enriched from blood (not recorded which). The CDR3, as DNA: TGTGCCAGCAGCTCCCTCGCAGGGAACACTGAAGCTTTCTTT. This encodes CASSSLAGNTEAFF.